Shown below are 12 T cell receptor beta chains from a single sample sequenced in a study of blood T cell repertoires in COVID-19. Generated by immunoSEQ multiplex PCR, the TCRdb table keeps only in-frame clones and is missing some. The table lists about 310,000 clones, around 87% of them singletons. Sequenced input: peripheral blood. These receptors all stem from a man aged 50-59 years with active or convalescent COVID-19.

The CDR3 protein is CASRRGLNEKLFF. The CDR3 nucleotides are TGTGCCAGCAGACGGGGTCTTAATGAAAAACTGTTTTTT. The chain joins TRBV6-6 to TRBJ1-4, with D uncertain. V dropped 6 bases and J dropped 4 bases, with 9 bases sitting between them. Looked up from germline, CDR1 is MNHNY and CDR2 is SVGAGI (reference sequence). This CDR3 is built from 13 residues.

This chain uses TRBV5-5 with TRBJ1-2, with D maybe TRBD1 (6 bases). Trimming took 0 bases from V and 8 from J, leaving 23 bases between them. Germline V gene data show CDR1 as SGHKS and CDR2 as YYEKEE (reference sequence). This CDR3 has 17 residues. As DNA, the CDR3 is TGTGCCAGCAGCTTGGCCCTTATTGACAGGCGTTCCCGCGGCTACACCTTC. It encodes CASSLALIDRRSRGYTF. The full variable domain, rest sourced from reference TRBV5-5 and TRBJ1-2, is DAGVTQSPTHLIKTRGQQVTLRCSPISGHKSVSWYQQVLGQGPQFIFQYYEKEERGRGNFPDRFSARQFPNYSSELNVNALLLGDSALYLCASSLALIDRRSRGYTFGSGTRLTVV.

As DNA, the CDR3 is TGTGCCAGCAGCCAAGAGATTAGGGGTACGGGAAAACTGTTTTTT. Its protein is CASSQEIRGTGKLFF. This chain uses TRBV14 with TRBJ1-4; D is possibly TRBD1 (5 bases). V lost 0 bases, J lost 10 bases, and 15 bases lay in between. CDR1 is SGHDN, CDR2 FVKESK, per germline. The CDR3 covers 15 residues.

CDR3 in DNA: TGTGCCAGCAGCTTAACAGGGGGTGGGGAGCAGTACTTC. It yields the protein CASSLTGGGEQYF. The gene calls are TRBV7-7 and TRBJ2-7; TRBD1 aligns across 8 bases. V was pared by 2 bases and J by 7 bases, with 4 bases of the junction left unmatched. CDR3 length: 13 residues. CDR1 is SSHAT, CDR2 FNYEAQ, per germline (reference sequence).

The rearrangement joins TRBV10-3 to TRBJ2-5; possibly TRBD1 for D (6 bases). The CDR3 runs 14 residues. Trimming stripped 10 bases from V and 1 base from J, with 16 bases between. Per germline, CDR1 ENHRY and CDR2 SYGVKD. DNA of the CDR3: TGTGCCACCAAGCCTACAGGGTCCCAAGAGACCCAGTACTTC. It codes for CATKPTGSQETQYF.

This chain uses TRBV7-2 with TRBJ1-6; D perhaps matches TRBD1 (5 bases). Looked up from germline, CDR1 is SGHTA and CDR2 is FQGNSA. Trimming took 2 bases from V and 6 from J, leaving 14 bases between them. The CDR3 sequence is 16 residues long. As DNA, the CDR3 is TGTGCCAGCAGCTTAAGGGGTGGCAGGGTTAATTCACCCCTCCACTTT. Protein: CASSLRGGRVNSPLHF.

J is TRBJ1-2 and V is TRBV3-1 (or the pseudogene TRBV3-2); perhaps TRBD1 as D (5 bases). V was cut by 1 base and J by 3 bases, with 9 bases left in between. This CDR3 has 14 residues. In germline, CDR1 is LGHDT, CDR2 YNNKEL (reference sequence). This chain's CDR3 is CASSQATGHYGYTF. CDR3 in DNA: TGTGCCAGCAGCCAAGCCACAGGCCACTATGGCTACACCTTC.

V gene TRBV7-3 combines with J gene TRBJ2-2; TRBD1 aligns across 10 bases. Germline loops: CDR1 SGHTA, CDR2 FQGTGA. V lost 6 bases to trimming and J lost 5 bases; unmatched junction nucleotides: 3. This CDR3 has 14 residues. CDR3 sequence reads: CASRRQGATGELFF. The CDR3 nucleotides read TGTGCCAGCAGGCGACAGGGGGCGACCGGGGAGCTGTTTTTT.

The V call is TRBV28, the J call TRBJ1-3; D call uncertain. This CDR3 spans 13 amino acids. V was cut by 10 bases and J by 0 bases, with 10 bases left in between. Germline-derived CDR1 and CDR2 are MDHEN and SYDVKM. CDR3 amino acids: CATVGSSGNTIYF. For the CDR3, the DNA is TGTGCCACAGTGGGGAGCTCTGGAAACACCATATATTTT.

The V call is TRBV28, the J call TRBJ1-2; 8 bases map to TRBD1. The CDR3 totals 14 residues. Germline V CDR1 and CDR2: MDHEN, SYDVKM. V lost 6 bases, J lost 8 bases, and 11 bases stayed unmatched. CDR3 coding DNA: TGTGCCAGCAGGATAGGGACAGGCGGCGAGGGCTACACCTTC. Its translation: CASRIGTGGEGYTF.

This clone showed up just a few times. The chain links TRBV14 to TRBJ2-2; 10 nucleotides agree with TRBD2. This CDR3 is 20 amino acids long. Germline CDR1 SGHDN, CDR2 FVKESK. Losses at the gene ends were 4 bases for V and 2 bases for J; bases not matched to a gene: 16. CDR3 protein: CASSPSRGLALGLNTGELFF. The CDR3 DNA reads TGTGCCAGCAGCCCCTCCCGGGGACTAGCGTTAGGACTCAACACCGGGGAGCTGTTTTTT.

The chain uses TRBV7-3 and TRBJ1-2; D perhaps matches TRBD1 (6 bases). The germline V and J ends were trimmed by 5 bases and 6 bases, with 16 bases remaining between them. CDR1 and CDR2 (germline): SGHTA, FQGTGA. This CDR3 is 14 amino acids long. The CDR3 bases are TGTGCCAGCAGCCCCGCAGGCGGGGGCGATGGCTACACCTTC. This encodes CASSPAGGGDGYTF. Full variable domain (outside the CDR3, taken from reference TRBV7-3 and TRBJ1-2): GAGVSQTPSNKVTEKGKYVELRCDPISGHTALYWYRQSLGQGPEFLIYFQGTGAADDSGLPNDRFFAVRPEGSVSTLKIQRTERGDSAVYLCASSPAGGGDGYTFGSGTRLTVV.